The clone carrying this T cell receptor (beta chain) has a single count. The cohort comprised adults aged roughly 18 to 100 years residing in approximately 25 US areas. The data belong to a study of blood T cell repertoires in COVID-19. Overall study context: Researchers got acute and convalescent COVID-19 samples from the United States, Italy and Spain.

Generated by immunoSEQ multiplex PCR, the TCRdb table keeps only in-frame clones and is missing some. This table has some 200,000 clones, about four fifths appearing once. Trimming cost V 2 bases and J 4 bases; bases outside gene matches: 17. Germline V CDR1 and CDR2: GTSNPN, SVGIG (reference sequence). This CDR3 has 17 residues. What was sequenced was PBMCs or T cells enriched from blood (not recorded which). The source of this sequence is a woman aged 50 to 60 who had been exposed to COVID-19. J is TRBJ2-7 and V is TRBV30; 7 positions match TRBD1. The CDR3 DNA follows: TGTGCCTGGAGTCCGCATATTTGGACAGGTGAATCATACGAGCAGTACTTC. Residues: CAWSPHIWTGESYEQYF.